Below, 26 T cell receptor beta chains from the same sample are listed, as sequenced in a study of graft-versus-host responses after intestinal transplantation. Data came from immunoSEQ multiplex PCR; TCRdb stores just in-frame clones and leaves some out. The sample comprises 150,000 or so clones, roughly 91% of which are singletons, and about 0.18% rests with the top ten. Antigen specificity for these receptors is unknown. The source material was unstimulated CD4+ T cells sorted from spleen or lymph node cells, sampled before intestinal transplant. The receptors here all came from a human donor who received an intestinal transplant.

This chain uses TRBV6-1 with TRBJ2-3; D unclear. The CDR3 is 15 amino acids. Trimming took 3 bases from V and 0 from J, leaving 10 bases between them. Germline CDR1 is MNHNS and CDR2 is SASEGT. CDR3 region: CASSEYRLSTDTQYF. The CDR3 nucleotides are TGTGCCAGCAGTGAGTATCGACTGAGCACAGATACGCAGTATTTT.

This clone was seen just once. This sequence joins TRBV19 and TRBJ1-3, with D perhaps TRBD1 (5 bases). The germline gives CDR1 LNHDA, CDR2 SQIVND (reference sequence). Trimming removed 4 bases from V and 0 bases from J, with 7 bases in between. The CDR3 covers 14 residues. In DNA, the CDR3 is TGTGCCAGTAGTACGACAGTCTCTGGAAACACCATATATTTT. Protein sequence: CASSTTVSGNTIYF.

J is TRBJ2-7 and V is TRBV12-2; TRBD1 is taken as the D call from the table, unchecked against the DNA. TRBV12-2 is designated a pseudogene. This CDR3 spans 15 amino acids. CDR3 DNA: TGTGCAAGTCGTAAAACCGACAGGGGGGACTACGAGCAGTACTTC. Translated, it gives CASRKTDRGDYEQYF.

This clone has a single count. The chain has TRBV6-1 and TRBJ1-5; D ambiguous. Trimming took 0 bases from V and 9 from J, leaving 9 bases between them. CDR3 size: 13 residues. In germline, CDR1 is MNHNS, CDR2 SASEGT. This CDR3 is CASSEAVLGPQHF. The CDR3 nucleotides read TGTGCCAGCAGTGAAGCGGTATTGGGGCCCCAGCATTTT.

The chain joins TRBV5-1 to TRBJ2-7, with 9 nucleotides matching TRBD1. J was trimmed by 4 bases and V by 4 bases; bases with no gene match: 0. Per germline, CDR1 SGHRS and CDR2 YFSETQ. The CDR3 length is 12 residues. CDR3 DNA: TGCGCCAGCAGCGGGACAGGGTACGAGCAGTACTTC. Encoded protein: CASSGTGYEQYF.

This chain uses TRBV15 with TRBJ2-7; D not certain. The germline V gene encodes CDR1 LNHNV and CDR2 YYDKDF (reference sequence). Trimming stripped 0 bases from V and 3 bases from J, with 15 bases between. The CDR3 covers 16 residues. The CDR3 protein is CATSRDSRVGNYEQYF. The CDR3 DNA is TGTGCCACCAGCAGAGATTCCAGAGTTGGAAACTACGAGCAGTACTTC. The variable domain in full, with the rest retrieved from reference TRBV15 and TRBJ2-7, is DAMVIQNPRYQVTQFGKPVTLSCSQTLNHNVMYWYQQKSSQAPKLLFHYYDKDFNNEADTPDNFQSRRPNTSFCFLDIRSPGLGDTAMYLCATSRDSRVGNYEQYFGPGTRLTVT.

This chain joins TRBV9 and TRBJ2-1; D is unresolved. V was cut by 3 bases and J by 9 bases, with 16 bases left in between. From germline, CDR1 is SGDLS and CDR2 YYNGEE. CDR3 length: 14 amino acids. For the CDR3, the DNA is TGTGCCAGCAGCGCTGGGCCCGAAGGAAGTGAGCAGTTCTTC. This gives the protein CASSAGPEGSEQFF.

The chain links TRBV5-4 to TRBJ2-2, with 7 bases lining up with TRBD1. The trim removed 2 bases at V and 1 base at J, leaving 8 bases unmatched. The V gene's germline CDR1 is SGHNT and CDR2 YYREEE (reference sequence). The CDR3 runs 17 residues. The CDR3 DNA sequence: TGTGCCAGCAGCTTCGAGAGGGGACAGATGAACACCGGGGAGCTGTTTTTT. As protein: CASSFERGQMNTGELFF.

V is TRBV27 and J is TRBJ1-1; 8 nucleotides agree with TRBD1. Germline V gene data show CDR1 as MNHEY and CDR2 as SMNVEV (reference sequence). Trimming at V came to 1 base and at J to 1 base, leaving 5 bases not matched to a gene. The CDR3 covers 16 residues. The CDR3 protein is CASSLFVGTGNTEAFF. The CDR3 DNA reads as TGTGCCAGCAGTTTATTCGTTGGGACAGGGAACACTGAAGCTTTCTTT.

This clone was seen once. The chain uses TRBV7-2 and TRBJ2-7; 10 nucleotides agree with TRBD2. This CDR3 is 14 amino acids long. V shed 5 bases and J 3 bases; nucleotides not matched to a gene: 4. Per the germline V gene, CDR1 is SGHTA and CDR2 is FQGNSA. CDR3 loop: CASSGTSDFYEQYF. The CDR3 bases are TGTGCCAGCAGCGGGACTAGCGATTTCTACGAGCAGTACTTC.

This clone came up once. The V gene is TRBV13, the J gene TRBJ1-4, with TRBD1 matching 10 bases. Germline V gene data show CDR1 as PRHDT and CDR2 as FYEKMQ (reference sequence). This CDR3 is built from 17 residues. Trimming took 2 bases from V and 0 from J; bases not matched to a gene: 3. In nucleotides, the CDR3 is TGTGCCAGCAGCTTACGGACAGGGGGGTCAACTAATGAAAAACTGTTTTTT. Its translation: CASSLRTGGSTNEKLFF.

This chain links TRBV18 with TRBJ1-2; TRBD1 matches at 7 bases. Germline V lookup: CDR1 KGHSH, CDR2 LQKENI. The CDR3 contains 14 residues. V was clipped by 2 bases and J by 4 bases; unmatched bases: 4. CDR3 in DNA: TGTGCCAGCTCACCAGGTGGGACAGCCTATGGCTACACCTTC. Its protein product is CASSPGGTAYGYTF.

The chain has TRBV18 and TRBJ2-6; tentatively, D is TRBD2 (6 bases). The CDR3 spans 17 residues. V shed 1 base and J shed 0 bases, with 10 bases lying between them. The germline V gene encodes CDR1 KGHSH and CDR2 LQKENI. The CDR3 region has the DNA TGTGCCAGCTCACCACTGGGCGGGGACTCTGGGGCCAACGTCCTGACTTTC. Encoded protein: CASSPLGGDSGANVLTF.

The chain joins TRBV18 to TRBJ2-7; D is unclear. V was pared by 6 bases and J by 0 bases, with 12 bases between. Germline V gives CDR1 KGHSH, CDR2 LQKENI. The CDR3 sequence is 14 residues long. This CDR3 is CASSPTSASYEQYF. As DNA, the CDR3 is TGTGCCAGCTCTCCCACGAGTGCCTCCTACGAGCAGTACTTC.

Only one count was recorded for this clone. CDR3 sequence: CASSPSVTVGKLFF. The CDR3 region has the DNA TGTGCCAGCAGTCCCTCTGTTACGGTTGGAAAACTGTTTTTT. The chain joins TRBV28 to TRBJ1-4; D gene unclear. V lost 5 bases to trimming and J lost 10 bases, with 17 bases between them. Germline V lookup: CDR1 MDHEN, CDR2 SYDVKM. The CDR3 sequence is 14 residues long.

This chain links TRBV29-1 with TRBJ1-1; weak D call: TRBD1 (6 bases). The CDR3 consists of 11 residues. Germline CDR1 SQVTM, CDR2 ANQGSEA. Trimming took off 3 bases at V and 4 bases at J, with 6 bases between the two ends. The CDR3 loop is CSVDRGTEAFF. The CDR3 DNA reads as TGCAGCGTTGACAGGGGCACTGAAGCTTTCTTT.

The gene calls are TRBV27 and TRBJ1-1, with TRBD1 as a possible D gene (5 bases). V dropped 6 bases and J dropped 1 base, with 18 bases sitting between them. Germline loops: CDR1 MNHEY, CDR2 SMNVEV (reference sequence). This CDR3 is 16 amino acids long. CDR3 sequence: CASRGFGSTENTEAFF. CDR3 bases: TGTGCCAGCAGGGGTTTTGGCTCGACAGAGAACACTGAAGCTTTCTTT.

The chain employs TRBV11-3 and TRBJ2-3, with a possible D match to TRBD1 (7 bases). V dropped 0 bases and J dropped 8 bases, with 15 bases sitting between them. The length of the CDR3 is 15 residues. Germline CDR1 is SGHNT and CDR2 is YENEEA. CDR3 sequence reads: CASSLDLEGAGTQYF. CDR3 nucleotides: TGTGCCAGCAGCTTAGATCTGGAGGGGGCCGGTACGCAGTATTTT. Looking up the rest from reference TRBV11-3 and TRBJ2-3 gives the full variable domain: EAGVVQSPRYKIIEKKQPVAFWCNPISGHNTLYWYLQNLGQGPELLIRYENEEAVDDSQLPKDRFSAERLKGVDSTLKIQPAELGDSAVYLCASSLDLEGAGTQYFGPGTRLTVL.

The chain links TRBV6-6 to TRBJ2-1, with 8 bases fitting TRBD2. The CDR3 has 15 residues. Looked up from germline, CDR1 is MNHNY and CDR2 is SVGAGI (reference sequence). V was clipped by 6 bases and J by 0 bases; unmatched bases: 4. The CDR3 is CASSRTSGSYNEQFF. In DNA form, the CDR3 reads TGTGCCAGCAGCCGCACTAGCGGCTCCTACAATGAGCAGTTCTTC.

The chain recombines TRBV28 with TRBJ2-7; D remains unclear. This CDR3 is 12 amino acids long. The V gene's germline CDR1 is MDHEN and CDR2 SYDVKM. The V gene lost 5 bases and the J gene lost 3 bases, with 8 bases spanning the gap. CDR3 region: CASSLLGYEQYF. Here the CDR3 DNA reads TGTGCCAGCAGTCTTCTGGGCTACGAGCAGTACTTC.

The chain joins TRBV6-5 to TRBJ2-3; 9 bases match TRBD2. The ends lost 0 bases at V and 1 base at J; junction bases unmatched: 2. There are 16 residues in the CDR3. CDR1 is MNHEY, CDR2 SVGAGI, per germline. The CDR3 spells CASSYSSGSGTDTQYF. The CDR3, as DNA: TGTGCCAGCAGTTACTCTAGCGGGAGTGGCACAGATACGCAGTATTTT.

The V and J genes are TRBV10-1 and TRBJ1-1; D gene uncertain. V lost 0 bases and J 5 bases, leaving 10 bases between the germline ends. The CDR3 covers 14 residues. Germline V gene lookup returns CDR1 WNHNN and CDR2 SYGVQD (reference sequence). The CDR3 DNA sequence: TGCGCCAGCAGTGAGTCGACGGGGTATACTGAAGCTTTCTTT. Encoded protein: CASSESTGYTEAFF.

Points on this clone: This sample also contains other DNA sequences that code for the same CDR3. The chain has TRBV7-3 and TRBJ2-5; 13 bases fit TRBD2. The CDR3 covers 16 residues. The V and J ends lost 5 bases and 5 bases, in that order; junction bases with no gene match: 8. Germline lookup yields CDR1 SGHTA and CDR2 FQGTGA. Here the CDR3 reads CASSPQGLAGRETQYF. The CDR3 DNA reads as TGTGCCAGCAGCCCCCAGGGACTAGCGGGGAGGGAGACCCAGTACTTC.

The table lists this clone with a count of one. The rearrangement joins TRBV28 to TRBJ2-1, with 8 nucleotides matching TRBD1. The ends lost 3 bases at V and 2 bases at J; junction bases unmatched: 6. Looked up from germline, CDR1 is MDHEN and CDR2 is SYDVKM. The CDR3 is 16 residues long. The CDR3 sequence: CASSFGQGEAYNEQFF. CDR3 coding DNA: TGTGCCAGCAGTTTTGGACAGGGTGAGGCCTACAATGAGCAGTTCTTC.

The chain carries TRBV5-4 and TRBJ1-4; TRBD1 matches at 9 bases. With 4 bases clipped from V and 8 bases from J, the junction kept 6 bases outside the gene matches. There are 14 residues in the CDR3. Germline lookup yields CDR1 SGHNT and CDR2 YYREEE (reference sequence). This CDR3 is CASSPRQGGEKLFF. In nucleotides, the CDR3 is TGTGCCAGCAGCCCCAGACAGGGGGGGGAAAAACTGTTTTTT.

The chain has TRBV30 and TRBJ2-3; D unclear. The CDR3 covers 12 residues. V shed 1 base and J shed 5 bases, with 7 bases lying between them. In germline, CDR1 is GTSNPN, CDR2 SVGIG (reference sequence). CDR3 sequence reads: CAWSGQQDTQYF. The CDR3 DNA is TGTGCCTGGAGTGGGCAACAAGATACGCAGTATTTT.